Below, one TCR beta chain is given with its context. As yet, its antigen is unknown. Trimming left V 6 bases short and J 6 bases short, with 12 bases between. This CDR3 contains 12 residues. CDR1 SQVTM and CDR2 ANQGSEA come from the germline V gene. 13 Jbeta primers and 60 Vbeta primers were used for the PCR. Original methodology: An analysis performed later counted roughly 80 million unique TCR beta chains (roughly 11 million of them shared). Repertoires were generated with immunoSEQ multiplex PCR, while TCRdb's copy carries only in-frame clones and drops some. V and J calls and clone size are those listed in that table; D and trimming were worked out from the DNA. The table has 65,000 to 70,000 clones, 75% to 90% seen once. The entry originates in a study of cytomegalovirus exposure and HLA in healthy donors. Study-wide points: A later analysis linked a missense DCLRE1C variant to TCR beta V- and J-gene trimming. The classifier was said to identify cytomegalovirus status with high specificity and sensitivity. The likely explanation for a cluster of highly shared sequence variants was sequencing artifact.

This clonotype was obtained from a woman aged 25 to 39 in good health and CMV-seropositive. The sequenced material came from PBMCs. The chain uses TRBV29-1 and TRBJ2-1; D unclear. The CDR3 nucleotides are TGCAGCGTGCAAGAATCGGTCAATGAGCAGTTCTTC. Its protein product is CSVQESVNEQFF.